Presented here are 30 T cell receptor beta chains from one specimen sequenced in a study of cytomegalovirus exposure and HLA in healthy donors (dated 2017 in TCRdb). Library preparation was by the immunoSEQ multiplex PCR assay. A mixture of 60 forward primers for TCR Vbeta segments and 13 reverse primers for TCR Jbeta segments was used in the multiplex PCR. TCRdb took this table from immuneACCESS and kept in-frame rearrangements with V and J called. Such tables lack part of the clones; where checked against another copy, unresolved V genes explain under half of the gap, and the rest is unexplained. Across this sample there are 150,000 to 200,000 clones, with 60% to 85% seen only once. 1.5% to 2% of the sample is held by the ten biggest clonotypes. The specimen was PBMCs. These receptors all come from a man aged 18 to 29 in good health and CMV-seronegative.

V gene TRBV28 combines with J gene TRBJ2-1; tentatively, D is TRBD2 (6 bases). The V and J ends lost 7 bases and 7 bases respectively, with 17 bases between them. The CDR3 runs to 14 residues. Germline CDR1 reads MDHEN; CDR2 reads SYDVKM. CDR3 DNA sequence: TGTGCCAGCACCCTGGGACTCTCCCGGAATGAGCAGTTCTTC. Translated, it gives CASTLGLSRNEQFF.

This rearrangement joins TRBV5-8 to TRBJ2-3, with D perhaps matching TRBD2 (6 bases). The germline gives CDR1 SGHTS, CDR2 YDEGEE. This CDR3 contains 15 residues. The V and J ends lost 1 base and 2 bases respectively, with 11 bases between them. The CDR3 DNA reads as TGTGCCAGCAGCTTGTCGGCGGGGAACACAGATACGCAGTATTTT. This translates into CASSLSAGNTDTQYF.

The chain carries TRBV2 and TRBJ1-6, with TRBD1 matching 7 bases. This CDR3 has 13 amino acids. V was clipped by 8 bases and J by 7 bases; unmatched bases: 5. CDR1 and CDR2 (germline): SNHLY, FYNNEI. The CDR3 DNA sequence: TGTGCCAGCGAAGGGACAGTGAATTCACCCCTCCACTTT. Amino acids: CASEGTVNSPLHF.

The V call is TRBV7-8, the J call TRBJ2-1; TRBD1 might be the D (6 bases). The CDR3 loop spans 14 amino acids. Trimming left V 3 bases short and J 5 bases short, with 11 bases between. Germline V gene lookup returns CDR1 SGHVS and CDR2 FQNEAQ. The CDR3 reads CASSFLTGNNEQFF. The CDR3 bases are TGTGCCAGCAGCTTTCTGACAGGAAACAATGAGCAGTTCTTC.

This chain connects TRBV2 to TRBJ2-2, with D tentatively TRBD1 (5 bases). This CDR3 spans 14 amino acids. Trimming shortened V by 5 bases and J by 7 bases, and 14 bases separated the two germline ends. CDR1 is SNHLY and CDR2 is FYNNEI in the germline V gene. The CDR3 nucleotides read TGTGCCAGCAGTTTTGCACGAAGGGGCGGGGAGCTGTTTTTT. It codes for CASSFARRGGELFF.

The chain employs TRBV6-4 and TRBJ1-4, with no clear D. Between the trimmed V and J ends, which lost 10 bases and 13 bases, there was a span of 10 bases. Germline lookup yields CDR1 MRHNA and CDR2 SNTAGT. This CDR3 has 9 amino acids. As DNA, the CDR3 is TGTGCCACCCCTCCGGTACTGTTTTTT. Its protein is CATPPVLFF.

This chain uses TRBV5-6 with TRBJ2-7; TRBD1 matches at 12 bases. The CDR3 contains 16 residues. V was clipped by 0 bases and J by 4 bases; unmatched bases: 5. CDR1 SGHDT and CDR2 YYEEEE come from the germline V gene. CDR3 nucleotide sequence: TGTGCCAGCAGCTTGGTAGGGACAGGGGGCGGGTACGAGCAGTACTTC. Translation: CASSLVGTGGGYEQYF.

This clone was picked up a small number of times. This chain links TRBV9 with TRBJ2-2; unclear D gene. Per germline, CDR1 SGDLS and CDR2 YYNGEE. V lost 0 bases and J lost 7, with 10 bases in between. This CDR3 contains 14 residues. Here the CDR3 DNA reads TGTGCCAGCAGCGTAGGCACAGTAAACGGGGAGCTGTTTTTT. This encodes CASSVGTVNGELFF. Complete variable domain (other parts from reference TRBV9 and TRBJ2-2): DSGVTQTPKHLITATGQRVTLRCSPRSGDLSVYWYQQSLDQGLQFLIQYYNGEERAKGNILERFSAQQFPDLHSELNLSSLELGDSALYFCASSVGTVNGELFFGEGSRLTVL.

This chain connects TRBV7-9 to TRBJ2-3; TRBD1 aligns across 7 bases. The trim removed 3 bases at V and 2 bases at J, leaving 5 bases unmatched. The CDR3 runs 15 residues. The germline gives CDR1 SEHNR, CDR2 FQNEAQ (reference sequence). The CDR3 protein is CASSFSGTVTDTQYF. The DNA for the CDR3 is TGTGCCAGCAGCTTCTCCGGGACAGTCACAGATACGCAGTATTTT.

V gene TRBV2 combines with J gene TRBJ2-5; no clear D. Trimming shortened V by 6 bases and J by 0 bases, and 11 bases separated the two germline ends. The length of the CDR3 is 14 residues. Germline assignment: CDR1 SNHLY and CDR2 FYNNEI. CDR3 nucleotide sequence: TGTGCCAGCAGCGCCCGAGCGTACCAAGAGACCCAGTACTTC. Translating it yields CASSARAYQETQYF. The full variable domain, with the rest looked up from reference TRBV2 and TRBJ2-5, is EPEVTQTPSHQVTQMGQEVILRCVPISNHLYFYWYRQILGQKVEFLVSFYNNEISEKSEIFDDQFSVERPDGSNFTLKIRSTKLEDSAMYFCASSARAYQETQYFGPGTRLLVL.

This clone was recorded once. The CDR3 DNA reads TGTGCCAGCAGGACGGGGACAGGGAGGTCCAATGAGCAGTTCTTC. Translation: CASRTGTGRSNEQFF. The V call is TRBV6-5, the J call TRBJ2-1; 9 nucleotides line up with TRBD1. This CDR3 has 15 amino acids. Germline assignment: CDR1 MNHEY and CDR2 SVGAGI. The J segment lost 6 bases and the V segment lost 6 bases, leaving 9 bases of the junction unmatched.

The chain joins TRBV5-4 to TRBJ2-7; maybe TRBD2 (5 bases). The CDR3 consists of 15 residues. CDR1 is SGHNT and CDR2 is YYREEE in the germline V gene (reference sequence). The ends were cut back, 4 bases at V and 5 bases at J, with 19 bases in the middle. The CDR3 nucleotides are TGTGCCAGCAGCGACGGGGTAAGTGCGTCGGACGAGCAGTACTTC. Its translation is CASSDGVSASDEQYF.

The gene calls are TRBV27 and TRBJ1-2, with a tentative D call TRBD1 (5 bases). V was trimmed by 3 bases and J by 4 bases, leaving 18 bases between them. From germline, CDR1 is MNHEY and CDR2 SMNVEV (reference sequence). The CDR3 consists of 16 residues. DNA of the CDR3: TGTGCCAGCAGTTTCCGCAACCAGGGAATAAGCTATGGCTACACCTTC. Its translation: CASSFRNQGISYGYTF.

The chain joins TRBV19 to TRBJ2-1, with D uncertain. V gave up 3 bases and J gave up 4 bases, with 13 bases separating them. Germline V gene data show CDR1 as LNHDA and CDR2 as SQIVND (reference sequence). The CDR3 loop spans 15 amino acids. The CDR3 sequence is CASSMAENTYNEQFF. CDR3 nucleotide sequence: TGTGCCAGTAGTATGGCAGAAAACACATACAATGAGCAGTTCTTC.

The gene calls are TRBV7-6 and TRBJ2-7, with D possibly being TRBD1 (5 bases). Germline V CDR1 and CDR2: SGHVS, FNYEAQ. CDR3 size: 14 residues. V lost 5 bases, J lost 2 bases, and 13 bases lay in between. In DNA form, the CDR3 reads TGTGCCAGCAGCCAGGGTTGGGGCACCTACGAGCAGTACTTC. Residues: CASSQGWGTYEQYF.

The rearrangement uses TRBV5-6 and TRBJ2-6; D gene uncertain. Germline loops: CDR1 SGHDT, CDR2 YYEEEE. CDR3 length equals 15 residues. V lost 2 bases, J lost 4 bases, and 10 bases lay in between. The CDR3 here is CASSFARVGANVLTF. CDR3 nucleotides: TGTGCCAGCAGCTTCGCCCGGGTAGGGGCCAACGTCCTGACTTTC.

CDR3 residues: CASSLPARDSPLHF. The CDR3, as DNA: TGTGCCAGCAGCCTTCCGGCCCGGGATTCACCCCTCCACTTT. The chain carries TRBV4-2 and TRBJ1-6, with D uncertain. Germline CDR1 LGHNA, CDR2 YNFKEQ. V was shortened by 4 bases and J by 8 bases, with 12 bases between the two germline ends. The CDR3 has 14 amino acids.

CDR3 nucleotides: TGTGCCAGCAGCGAGGGAGCGGGAGTAGATACGCAGTATTTT. Its translation: CASSEGAGVDTQYF. The V gene is TRBV6-1, the J gene TRBJ2-3, with TRBD2 identical over 8 bases. CDR1 is MNHNS and CDR2 is SASEGT in the germline V gene. The CDR3 runs to 14 residues. After removal of 6 bases from V and 5 bases from J, the junction contained 7 bases not matched to a gene.

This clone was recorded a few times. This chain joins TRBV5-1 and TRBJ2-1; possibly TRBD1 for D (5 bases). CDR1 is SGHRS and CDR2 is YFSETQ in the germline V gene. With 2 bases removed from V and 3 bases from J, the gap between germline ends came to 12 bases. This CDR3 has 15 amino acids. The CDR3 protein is CASSFGAIRYNEQFF. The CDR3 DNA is TGCGCCAGCAGCTTTGGGGCTATTCGCTACAATGAGCAGTTCTTC.

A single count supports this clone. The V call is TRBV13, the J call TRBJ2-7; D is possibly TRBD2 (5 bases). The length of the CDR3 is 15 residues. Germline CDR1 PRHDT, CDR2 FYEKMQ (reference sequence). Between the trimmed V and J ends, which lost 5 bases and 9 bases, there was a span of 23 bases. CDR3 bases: TGTGCCAGCAGCGGAACCGGGGTCGAGCGTTCGTGGCAGTACTTC. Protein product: CASSGTGVERSWQYF. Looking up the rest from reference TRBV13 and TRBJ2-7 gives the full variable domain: AAGVIQSPRHLIKEKRETATLKCYPIPRHDTVYWYQQGPGQDPQFLISFYEKMQSDKGSIPDRFSAQQFSDYHSELNMSSLELGDSALYFCASSGTGVERSWQYFGPGTRLTVT.

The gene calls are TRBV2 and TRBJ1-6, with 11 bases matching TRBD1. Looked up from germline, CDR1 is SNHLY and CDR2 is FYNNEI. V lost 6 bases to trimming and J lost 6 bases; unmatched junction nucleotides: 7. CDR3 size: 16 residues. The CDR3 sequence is CASSEDRGRFNSPLHF. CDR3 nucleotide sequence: TGTGCCAGCAGCGAGGACAGGGGGCGCTTTAATTCACCCCTCCACTTT.

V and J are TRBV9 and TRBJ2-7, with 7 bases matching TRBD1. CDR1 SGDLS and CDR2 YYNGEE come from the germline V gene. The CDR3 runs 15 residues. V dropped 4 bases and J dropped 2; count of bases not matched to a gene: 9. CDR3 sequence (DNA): TGTGCCAGCAGCCGTGAGGGGGCCGTCACCTACGAGCAGTACTTC. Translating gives CASSREGAVTYEQYF. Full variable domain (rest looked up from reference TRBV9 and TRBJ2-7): DSGVTQTPKHLITATGQRVTLRCSPRSGDLSVYWYQQSLDQGLQFLIQYYNGEERAKGNILERFSAQQFPDLHSELNLSSLELGDSALYFCASSREGAVTYEQYFGPGTRLTVT.

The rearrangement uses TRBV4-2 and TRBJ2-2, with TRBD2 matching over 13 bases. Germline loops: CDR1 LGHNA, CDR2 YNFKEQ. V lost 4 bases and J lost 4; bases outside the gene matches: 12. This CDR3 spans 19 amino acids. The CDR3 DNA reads TGTGCCAGCAGCCCTTATCTACTAGCGGGAGGGCCCGGCACCGGGGAGCTGTTTTTT. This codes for CASSPYLLAGGPGTGELFF.

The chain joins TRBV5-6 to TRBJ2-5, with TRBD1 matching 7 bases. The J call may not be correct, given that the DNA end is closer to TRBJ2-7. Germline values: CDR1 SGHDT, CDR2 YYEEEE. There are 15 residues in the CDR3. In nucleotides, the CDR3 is TGTGCCAGCAGCCCGACAGGGAATGCCAACTACGAGCAGTACTTC. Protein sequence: CASSPTGNANYEQYF.

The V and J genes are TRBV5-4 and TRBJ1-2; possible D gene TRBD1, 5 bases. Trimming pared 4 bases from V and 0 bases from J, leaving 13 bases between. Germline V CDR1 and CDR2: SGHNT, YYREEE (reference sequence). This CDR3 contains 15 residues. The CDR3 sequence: CASSRDSLSNYGYTF. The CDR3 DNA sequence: TGTGCCAGCAGCCGAGACAGCCTTTCTAACTATGGCTACACCTTC.

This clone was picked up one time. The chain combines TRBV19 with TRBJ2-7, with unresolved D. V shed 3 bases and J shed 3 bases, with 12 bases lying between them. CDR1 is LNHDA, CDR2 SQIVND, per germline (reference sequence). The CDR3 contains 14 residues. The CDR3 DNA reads TGTGCCAGTAGTATTCAGCTAGGCGGCTACGAGCAGTACTTC. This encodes CASSIQLGGYEQYF.

The CDR3 is CASSLGSGVETQYF. The CDR3, as DNA: TGCGCCAGCAGCTTGGGGTCGGGAGTTGAGACCCAGTACTTC. The genes are TRBV5-1 and TRBJ2-5; D perhaps matches TRBD2 (6 bases). Germline V gene lookup returns CDR1 SGHRS and CDR2 YFSETQ. Trimming took off 0 bases at V and 5 bases at J, with 11 bases between the two ends. The CDR3 sequence is 14 residues long.

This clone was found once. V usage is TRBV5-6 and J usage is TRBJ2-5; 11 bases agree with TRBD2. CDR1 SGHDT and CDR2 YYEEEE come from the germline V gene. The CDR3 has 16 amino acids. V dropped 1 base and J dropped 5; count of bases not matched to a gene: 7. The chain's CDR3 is CASSLLTSGEGETQYF. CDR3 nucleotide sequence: TGTGCCAGCAGCTTGCTGACTAGCGGGGAGGGGGAGACCCAGTACTTC.

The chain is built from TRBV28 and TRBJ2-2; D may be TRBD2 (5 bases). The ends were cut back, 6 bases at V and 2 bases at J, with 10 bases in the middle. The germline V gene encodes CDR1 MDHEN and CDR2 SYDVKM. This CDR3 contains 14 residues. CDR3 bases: TGTGCCAGCAGGAGGACTCCTAACACCGGGGAGCTGTTTTTT. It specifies CASRRTPNTGELFF. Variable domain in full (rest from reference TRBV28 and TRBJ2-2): DVKVTQSSRYLVKRTGEKVFLECVQDMDHENMFWYRQDPGLGLRLIYFSYDVKMKEKGDIPEGYSVSREKKERFSLILESASTNQTSMYLCASRRTPNTGELFFGEGSRLTVL.

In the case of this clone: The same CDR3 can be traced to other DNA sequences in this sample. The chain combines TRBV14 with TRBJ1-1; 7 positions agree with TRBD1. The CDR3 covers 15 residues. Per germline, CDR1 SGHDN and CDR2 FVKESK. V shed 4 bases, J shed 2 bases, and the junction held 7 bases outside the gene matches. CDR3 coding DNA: TGTGCCAGCAGCCGACAGGGAGCCCTAAACACTGAAGCTTTCTTT. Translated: CASSRQGALNTEAFF. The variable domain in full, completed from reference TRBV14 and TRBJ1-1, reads EAGVTQFPSHSVIEKGQTVTLRCDPISGHDNLYWYRRVMGKEIKFLLHFVKESKQDESGMPNNRFLAERTGGTYSTLKVQPAELEDSGVYFCASSRQGALNTEAFFGQGTRLTVV.